The clone carrying this T cell receptor beta chain was seen more than once but under ten times. Its antigen is undetermined. Repertoires were generated with immunoSEQ multiplex PCR, while TCRdb's copy carries only in-frame clones and drops some. This sample has 39,000 or so clones, with around 90% found just once. There are 13 residues in the CDR3. Germline V gene data show CDR1 as SGHRS and CDR2 as YFSETQ. The V end lost 0 bases, the J end lost 1 base, and 4 bases lay between the germline ends. This entry is derived from a study of OX40 agonist ivuxolimab in advanced cancers. Study-wide findings and caveats: In a subset of nonresponders, normalized T-cell clonal expansion was also low.

The rearrangement links TRBV5-1 to TRBJ1-1; D call uncertain. The source of this sequence is an adult with an advanced solid tumor such as melanoma, head and neck, liver or kidney cancer. Here the sequenced sample was CD4+ or CD8+ T cells sorted from blood, taken in a trial of the OX40 agonist ivuxolimab. CDR3 bases: TGCGCCAGCAGCTTGGACAGGAACACTGAAGCTTTCTTT. Residues: CASSLDRNTEAFF.